This TCR beta chain stems from a study of blood T cells in healthy people across ages. The overall study: Every two T cells gave about one barcoded beta molecule via template switching.

This CDR3 region has 17 residues. From germline, CDR1 is MRHNA and CDR2 SNTAGT. V was pared by 7 bases and J by 2 bases, with 18 bases between. Study findings and constraints: Diversity was higher, and naive CD4+ cells more numerous, in long-lived donors than in aged donors.

Combining a sample-barcoded 5' primer with a J-beta primer mix, a second PCR ran for roughly 7 to 12 cycles. With 12 random nucleotides, a template-switch adaptor tagged each individual cDNA molecule. Each CDR3 protein gets one entry after TCRdb re-called the 5' RACE reads with MiXCR. The table has 1.2 million to 1.5 million distinct CDR3 sequences, approximately 59% seen once. Turning to this clonotype: Its antigen is as yet unknown.

The sequenced material came from blood. V is TRBV6-4 and J is TRBJ2-6; D uncertain. The clonotype originates from a man younger than 30 in good health. DNA of the CDR3: TGTGCCAGCATGCCGGGCCCCACTGGACCTGGGGCCAACGTCCTGACTTTC. This translates into CASMPGPTGPGANVLTF.